The 19 T cell receptor beta chains reported below all come from one sample, sequenced in a study of T cells in localized non-small cell lung cancer. Using immunoSEQ multiplex PCR, the repertoire was profiled, and TCRdb retains in-frame clones only, with some absent. The table records some 15,000 clones, roughly 80% of them present only once. Sample: peripheral blood, taken before any cancer treatment. The receptors come from a male donor at least 60 years old with stage I lung adenocarcinoma.

The rearrangement joins TRBV7-8 to TRBJ1-1, with D tentatively TRBD1 (6 bases). V was cut by 2 bases and J by 4 bases, with 11 bases left in between. Germline V CDR1 and CDR2: SGHVS, FQNEAQ. The CDR3 extends over 14 amino acids. In DNA form, the CDR3 reads TGTGCCAGCAGCTTACTCAGGGGATCCACTGAAGCTTTCTTT. It yields the protein CASSLLRGSTEAFF.

The chain uses TRBV29-1 and TRBJ2-1; the D is unclear. Trimming removed 7 bases at V and 9 bases at J, with 19 bases between. The germline gives CDR1 SQVTM, CDR2 ANQGSEA. The CDR3 contains 13 residues. Here the CDR3 reads CSAAVSRQPEQFF. The DNA of the CDR3 is TGCAGCGCCGCGGTTAGCCGGCAGCCTGAGCAGTTCTTC.

This rearrangement joins TRBV10-1 to TRBJ2-2; 7 positions agree with TRBD1. The ends lost 4 bases at V and 1 base at J; junction bases unmatched: 0. CDR1 and CDR2 from the germline V gene are WNHNN and SYGVQD (reference sequence). The CDR3 is 14 amino acids. DNA of the CDR3: TGCGCCAGCAGTGGGACAGGGAACACCGGGGAGCTGTTTTTT. The encoded protein is CASSGTGNTGELFF.

This clone was found once. This chain links TRBV7-3 with TRBJ2-1; possible D gene TRBD2, 6 bases. The CDR3 has 17 residues. V lost 5 bases, J lost 8 bases, and 25 bases lay in between. Germline V CDR1 and CDR2: SGHTA, FQGTGA. This CDR3 reads CASSPQGLHDTCDEQFF. The CDR3 nucleotides are TGTGCCAGCAGCCCCCAGGGACTCCACGATACCTGCGATGAGCAGTTCTTC.

The V call is TRBV2, the J call TRBJ1-4; no clear D gene. The CDR3 totals 14 residues. Looked up from germline, CDR1 is SNHLY and CDR2 is FYNNEI. Deletions cut 1 base from V and 7 bases from J, with 10 bases between. CDR3 protein: CASSEEALGEKLFF. For the CDR3, the DNA is TGTGCCAGCAGTGAAGAAGCACTGGGTGAAAAACTGTTTTTT. Combining the CDR3 with reference TRBV2 and TRBJ1-4 gives the whole variable domain EPEVTQTPSHQVTQMGQEVILRCVPISNHLYFYWYRQILGQKVEFLVSFYNNEISEKSEIFDDQFSVERPDGSNFTLKIRSTKLEDSAMYFCASSEEALGEKLFFGSGTQLSVL.

The CDR3 sequence is CASSSGAYEQYF. In DNA, the CDR3 is TGTGCCAGCTCATCCGGGGCCTACGAGCAGTACTTC. The chain couples TRBV18 to TRBJ2-7; tentative D call: TRBD2 (5 bases). CDR3 length: 12 residues. The ends were cut back, 5 bases at V and 2 bases at J, with 7 bases in the middle. CDR1 and CDR2 (germline): KGHSH, LQKENI. The variable domain in full, with the rest retrieved from reference TRBV18 and TRBJ2-7, is NAGVMQNPRHLVRRRGQEARLRCSPMKGHSHVYWYRQLPEEGLKFMVYLQKENIIDESGMPKERFSAEFPKEGPSILRIQQVVRGDSAAYFCASSSGAYEQYFGPGTRLTVT.

The chain carries TRBV6-5 and TRBJ2-7, with 7 bases that match TRBD1. The CDR3 totals 15 residues. Germline trimming cut 0 bases from V and 2 bases from J; bases unmatched to any gene: 4. From germline, CDR1 is MNHEY and CDR2 SVGAGI. The CDR3 DNA reads TGTGCCAGCAGTTACTCCCGGACAGGACCCTACGAGCAGTACTTC. It codes for CASSYSRTGPYEQYF.

This clone was detected only a few times. The chain couples TRBV6-5 to TRBJ2-7; D is perhaps TRBD2 (6 bases). V gave up 4 bases and J gave up 2 bases, with 18 bases separating them. The CDR3 runs to 16 residues. Germline V CDR1 and CDR2: MNHEY, SVGAGI. The CDR3 reads CASSWGLSGSTYEQYF. CDR3 in DNA: TGTGCCAGCAGTTGGGGACTGTCGGGAAGTACCTACGAGCAGTACTTC.

A single count supports this clone. The rearrangement joins TRBV9 to TRBJ2-7; 8 bases agree with TRBD1. This CDR3 contains 15 residues. Germline CDR1 reads SGDLS; CDR2 reads YYNGEE. The ends lost 2 bases at V and 4 bases at J; junction bases unmatched: 8. The CDR3 DNA reads as TGTGCCAGCAGCGTGGCAGGGGGCGGTTTTTACGAGCAGTACTTC. This encodes CASSVAGGGFYEQYF.

Here the CDR3 DNA reads TGTGCCAGTAAGGGACCCCGAAGTGAAAAACTGTTTTTT. It specifies CASKGPRSEKLFF. The J gene is TRBJ1-4, the V gene TRBV19; D possibly corresponds to TRBD1 (5 bases). The ends were cut back, 7 bases at V and 7 bases at J, with 13 bases in the middle. This CDR3 contains 13 residues. CDR1 and CDR2 (germline): LNHDA, SQIVND (reference sequence).

This chain connects TRBV5-5 to TRBJ2-2; TRBD2 agrees at 9 bases. This CDR3 comprises 16 residues. Germline values: CDR1 SGHKS, CDR2 YYEKEE (reference sequence). Germline trimming cut 4 bases from V and 7 bases from J; bases unmatched to any gene: 11. The CDR3 here is CASSPGVAGVYGELFF. The CDR3 DNA sequence: TGTGCCAGCAGCCCCGGGGTAGCGGGAGTGTACGGGGAGCTGTTTTTT.

The chain is built from TRBV14 and TRBJ2-5; D gene uncertain. Trimming removed 2 bases at V and 1 base at J, with 5 bases between. Germline CDR1 SGHDN, CDR2 FVKESK. There are 13 residues in the CDR3. The CDR3 region is CASSQNSQETQYF. The DNA of the CDR3 is TGTGCCAGCAGCCAAAACTCCCAAGAGACCCAGTACTTC. The whole variable domain, remainder taken from reference TRBV14 and TRBJ2-5, is EAGVTQFPSHSVIEKGQTVTLRCDPISGHDNLYWYRRVMGKEIKFLLHFVKESKQDESGMPNNRFLAERTGGTYSTLKVQPAELEDSGVYFCASSQNSQETQYFGPGTRLLVL.

This chain joins TRBV19 and TRBJ1-1; maybe TRBD1 (6 bases). V lost 4 bases and J lost 6, with 21 bases in between. The CDR3 runs 16 residues. Germline V CDR1 and CDR2: LNHDA, SQIVND (reference sequence). The CDR3 sequence is CASSKYPGHSPPEAFF. For the CDR3, the DNA is TGTGCCAGTAGTAAGTATCCGGGACACTCCCCCCCTGAAGCTTTCTTT.

The chain joins TRBV7-9 to TRBJ2-7; D call uncertain. This CDR3 is built from 16 residues. From germline, CDR1 is SEHNR and CDR2 FQNEAQ (reference sequence). V lost 3 bases and J lost 5, with 20 bases in between. The CDR3 DNA reads TGTGCCAGCAGCTTGAGATTACGAGACACCGGACACGAGCAGTACTTC. This encodes CASSLRLRDTGHEQYF.

The chain uses TRBV11-2 and TRBJ2-7, with 14 nucleotides matching TRBD2. CDR1 and CDR2 from the germline V gene are SGHAT and FQNNGV. The CDR3 is 15 amino acids. Trimming at V came to 7 bases and at J to 5 bases, leaving 7 bases not matched to a gene. Written as DNA, the CDR3 is TGTGCCAGCAAGGGGACTAGCGGGAGAGTCAACGAGCAGTACTTC. Translated: CASKGTSGRVNEQYF.

By frequency in the sample, this clone is medium-sized. The chain couples TRBV6-5 to TRBJ1-2; D is perhaps TRBD1 (5 bases). V was clipped by 2 bases and J by 6 bases, with 13 bases between them. The CDR3 runs 14 residues. CDR1 is MNHEY and CDR2 is SVGAGI in the germline V gene. In DNA, the CDR3 is TGTGCCAGCAGTTACCCCGGGGCAGGGAATGGCTACACCTTC. Encoded protein: CASSYPGAGNGYTF.

This chain joins TRBV5-6 and TRBJ1-4, with a tentative D call TRBD1 (6 bases). Germline V gives CDR1 SGHDT, CDR2 YYEEEE. This CDR3 contains 14 residues. V lost 0 bases to trimming and J lost 7 bases, with 10 bases between them. As DNA, the CDR3 is TGTGCCAGCAGCTTGGCAGGGGCTGGTGAAAAACTGTTTTTT. Amino acids: CASSLAGAGEKLFF.

The chain carries TRBV9 and TRBJ2-5, with D tentatively TRBD2 (5 bases). The length of the CDR3 is 16 residues. The V end was cut by 3 bases, the J end by 1 base, with 16 bases between. The germline gives CDR1 SGDLS, CDR2 YYNGEE. Here the CDR3 DNA reads TGTGCCAGCAGCGCCCGGGGTAGCGCCATCCAAGAGACCCAGTACTTC. Amino acids: CASSARGSAIQETQYF.

This chain connects TRBV11-3 to TRBJ2-3, with 8 bases aligning to TRBD2. Trimming at V came to 5 bases and at J to 6 bases, leaving 10 bases not matched to a gene. Germline CDR1 is SGHNT and CDR2 is YENEEA. The CDR3 spans 15 residues. CDR3 sequence: CASSLGAGVGDTQYF. The CDR3 region has the DNA TGTGCCAGCAGCCTAGGAGCGGGAGTGGGCGATACGCAGTATTTT.